This TCR beta chain was captured in a study of cytomegalovirus exposure and HLA in healthy donors. CDR1 is MGHRA and CDR2 is YSYEKL in the germline V gene. There are 16 residues in the CDR3. With 0 bases clipped from V and 4 bases from J, the junction kept 1 base outside the gene matches. With respect to this clone: Its target is unknown. This sample includes further DNA sequences coding for the same CDR3.

Overall study findings and caveats: Rarity marked most TCR sequences, yet some public TCRs occurred in many donors. For cytomegalovirus status, the classifier reportedly gave diagnoses with high specificity and sensitivity.

TCRdb's copy holds only in-frame clones and misses some; the assay was immunoSEQ multiplex PCR. The sample records roughly 190,000 clones, roughly 88% being singletons. This clonotype was sampled from a woman aged 18-30 years in good health and CMV-seronegative. The chain links TRBV4-1 to TRBJ2-1; 12 nucleotides line up with TRBD2. Material for sequencing was PBMCs. CDR3 nucleotides: TGCGCCAGCAGCCAAGAAGGACTAGCGGGGTACAATGAGCAGTTCTTC. Translating gives CASSQEGLAGYNEQFF.